This TCR beta chain came from a study of T cells in Graves' hyperthyroidism and ophthalmopathy. Amplification of TCR beta CDR3 regions used RNA as the template. A set of HTBI primers served as the primers for a first-round RT-PCR of the TCR CDR3. TCRdb called the multiplex PCR reads again in MiXCR, with one record for every CDR3 protein. The data contain 490,000 or so distinct CDR3 sequences, roughly 21% of them singletons. V lost 4 bases and J lost 5, with 8 bases in between. This CDR3 has 12 amino acids. CDR1 is MGHDK and CDR2 is SYGVNS in the germline V gene. This chain links TRBV25-1 with TRBJ1-2; tentatively, D is TRBD1 (6 bases). This TCR came from a man aged 35 to 55 with Graves' ophthalmopathy. Sequenced sample: blood. The CDR3 nucleotides read TGTGCCAGCAGTGTAGGACAGTATGGCTACACCTTC. As protein: CASSVGQYGYTF.